This TCR beta chain was sequenced during a study of shared clonotypes between healthy human individuals. Study-wide results and limits: Estimated richness values were generally larger in naive subsets than in memory subsets. Naive CD4 clonotypes overlapped across a few donors at roughly 5%.

It was about 190 ng DNA, about 30,000 T cell genomes, that sorted-subset replicate PCRs used. Profiling relied on immunoSEQ multiplex PCR, and the TCRdb table lists in-frame clones only, not all of them. Altogether roughly 2.1 million clones are present, approximately 94% being singletons, with the ten largest covering more than 1.5%. Naive CD8 cells, CD45RO-negative and positively selected for CCR7, excluded terminally differentiated effector memory CD45RA+ cells. With regard to this clone: Its antigen is unknown.

V lost 5 bases to trimming and J lost 6 bases; unmatched junction nucleotides: 7. Germline V gene lookup returns CDR1 SEHNR and CDR2 FQNEAQ (reference sequence). This CDR3 spans 13 amino acids. The TCR sequence derives from a man aged 18 to 30 in good health. Some clones in this sample may be carry-over from other donors' samples. This chain joins TRBV7-9 and TRBJ2-7; 7 bases match TRBD1. Source material: naive CD8+ T cells from PBMCs. CDR3 sequence: CASSPDRVSEQYF. DNA of the CDR3: TGTGCCAGCAGCCCTGACAGGGTCTCCGAGCAGTACTTC.